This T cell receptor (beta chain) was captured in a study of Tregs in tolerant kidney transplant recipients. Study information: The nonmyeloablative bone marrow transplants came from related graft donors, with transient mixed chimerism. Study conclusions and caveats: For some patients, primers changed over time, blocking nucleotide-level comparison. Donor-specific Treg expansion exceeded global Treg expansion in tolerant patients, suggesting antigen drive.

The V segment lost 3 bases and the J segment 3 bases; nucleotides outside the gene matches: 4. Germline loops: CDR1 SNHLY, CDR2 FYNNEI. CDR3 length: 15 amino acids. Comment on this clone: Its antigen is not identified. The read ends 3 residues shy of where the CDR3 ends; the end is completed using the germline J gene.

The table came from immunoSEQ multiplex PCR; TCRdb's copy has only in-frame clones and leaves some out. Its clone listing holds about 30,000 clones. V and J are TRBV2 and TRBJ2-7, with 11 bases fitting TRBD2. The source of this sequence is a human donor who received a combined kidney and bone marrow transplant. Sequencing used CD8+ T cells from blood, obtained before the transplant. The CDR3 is CASSEGGLAVYEQYF. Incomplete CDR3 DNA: TGTGCCAGCAGTGAGGGGGGACTAGCGGTCTACGAG. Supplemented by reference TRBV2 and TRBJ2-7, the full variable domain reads EPEVTQTPSHQVTQMGQEVILRCVPISNHLYFYWYRQILGQKVEFLVSFYNNEISEKSEIFDDQFSVERPDGSNFTLKIRSTKLEDSAMYFCASSEGGLAVYEQYFGPGTRLTVT.